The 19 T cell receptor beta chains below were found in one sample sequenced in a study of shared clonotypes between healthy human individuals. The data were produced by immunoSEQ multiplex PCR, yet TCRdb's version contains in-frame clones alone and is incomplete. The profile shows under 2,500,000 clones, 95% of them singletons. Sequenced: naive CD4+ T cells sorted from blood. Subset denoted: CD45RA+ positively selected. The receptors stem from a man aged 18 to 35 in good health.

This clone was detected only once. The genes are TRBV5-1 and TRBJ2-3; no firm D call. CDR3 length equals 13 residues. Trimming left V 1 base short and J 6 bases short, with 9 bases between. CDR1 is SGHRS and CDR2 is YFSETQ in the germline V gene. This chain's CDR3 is CASSLFSADTQYF. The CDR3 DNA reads TGCGCCAGCAGCTTGTTTTCGGCCGATACGCAGTATTTT.

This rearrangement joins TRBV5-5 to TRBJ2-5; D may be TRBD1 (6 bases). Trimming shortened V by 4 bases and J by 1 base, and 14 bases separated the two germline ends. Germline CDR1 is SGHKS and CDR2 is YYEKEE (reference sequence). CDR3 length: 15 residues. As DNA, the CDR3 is TGTGCCAGCAGCGCGGTACTCAGGGGCCAAGAGACCCAGTACTTC. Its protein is CASSAVLRGQETQYF.

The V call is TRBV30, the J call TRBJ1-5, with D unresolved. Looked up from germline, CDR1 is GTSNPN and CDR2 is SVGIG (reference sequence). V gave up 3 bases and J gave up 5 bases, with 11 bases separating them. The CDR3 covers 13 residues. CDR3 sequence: CAWSERKYQPQHF. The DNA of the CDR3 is TGTGCCTGGAGCGAACGGAAGTATCAGCCCCAGCATTTT.

CDR3 coding DNA: TGCGCCAGCAGCCGACTTCCGCCCTACAATGAGCAGTTCTTC. It translates to CASSRLPPYNEQFF. The V and J genes are TRBV5-1 and TRBJ2-1, with D unclear. Between the trimmed V and J ends, which lost 4 bases and 2 bases, there was a span of 10 bases. This CDR3 has 14 residues. In germline, CDR1 is SGHRS, CDR2 YFSETQ.

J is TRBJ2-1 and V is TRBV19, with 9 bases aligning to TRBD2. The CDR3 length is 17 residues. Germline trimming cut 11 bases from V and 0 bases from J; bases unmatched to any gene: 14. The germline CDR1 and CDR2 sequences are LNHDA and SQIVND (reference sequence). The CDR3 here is CAPHETSGRHSYNEQFF. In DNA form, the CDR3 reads TGTGCCCCCCACGAGACTAGCGGACGACACTCCTACAATGAGCAGTTCTTC. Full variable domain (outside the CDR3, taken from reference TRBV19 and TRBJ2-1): DGGITQSPKYLFRKEGQNVTLSCEQNLNHDAMYWYRQDPGQGLRLIYYSQIVNDFQKGDIAEGYSVSREKKESFPLTVTSAQKNPTAFYLCAPHETSGRHSYNEQFFGPGTRLTVL.

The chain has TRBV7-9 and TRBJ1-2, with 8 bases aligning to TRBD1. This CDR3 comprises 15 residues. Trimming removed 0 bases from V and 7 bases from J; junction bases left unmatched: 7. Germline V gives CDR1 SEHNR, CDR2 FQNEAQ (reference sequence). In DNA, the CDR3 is TGTGCCAGCAGCTTAGCGGGGCAGGGGGCGCTTGGCTACACCTTC. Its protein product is CASSLAGQGALGYTF.

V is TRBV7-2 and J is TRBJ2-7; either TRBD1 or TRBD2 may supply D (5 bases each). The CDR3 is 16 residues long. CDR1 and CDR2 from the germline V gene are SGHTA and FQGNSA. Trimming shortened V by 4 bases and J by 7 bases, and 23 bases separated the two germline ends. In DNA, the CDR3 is TGTGCCAGCAGCTCCACCGGGACGGAGAGCTCTCGGGAGCAGTACTTC. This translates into CASSSTGTESSREQYF.

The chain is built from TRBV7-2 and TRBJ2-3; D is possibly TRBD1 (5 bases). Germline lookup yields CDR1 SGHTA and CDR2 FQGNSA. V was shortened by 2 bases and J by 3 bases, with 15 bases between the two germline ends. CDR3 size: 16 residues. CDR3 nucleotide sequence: TGTGCCAGCAGCTTAAATGTAGGCAGGGATACAGATACGCAGTATTTT. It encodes CASSLNVGRDTDTQYF.

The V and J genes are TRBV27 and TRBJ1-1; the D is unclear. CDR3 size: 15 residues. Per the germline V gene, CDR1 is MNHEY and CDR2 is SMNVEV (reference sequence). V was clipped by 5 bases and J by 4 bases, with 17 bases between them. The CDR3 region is CASSPLGPLGTEAFF. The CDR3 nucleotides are TGTGCCAGCAGTCCTCTGGGCCCCCTAGGCACTGAAGCTTTCTTT.

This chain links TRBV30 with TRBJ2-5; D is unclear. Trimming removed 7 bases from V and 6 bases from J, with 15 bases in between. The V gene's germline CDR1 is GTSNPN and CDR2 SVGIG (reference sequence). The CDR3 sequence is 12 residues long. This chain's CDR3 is CASGPQTQTQYF. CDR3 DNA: TGTGCCTCCGGGCCACAGACCCAGACCCAGTACTTC.

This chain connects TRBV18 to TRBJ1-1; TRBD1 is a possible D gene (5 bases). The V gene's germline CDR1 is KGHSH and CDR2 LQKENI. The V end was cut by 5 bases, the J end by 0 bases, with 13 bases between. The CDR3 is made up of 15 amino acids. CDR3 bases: TGTGCCAGCTCATTCGAGACAGCAATGAACACTGAAGCTTTCTTT. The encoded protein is CASSFETAMNTEAFF.

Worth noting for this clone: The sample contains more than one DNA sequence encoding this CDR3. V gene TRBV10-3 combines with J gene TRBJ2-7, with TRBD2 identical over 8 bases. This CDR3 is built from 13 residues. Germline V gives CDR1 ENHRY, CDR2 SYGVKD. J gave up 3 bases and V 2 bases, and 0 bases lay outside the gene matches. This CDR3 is CAISETSGYEQYF. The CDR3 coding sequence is TGTGCCATCAGTGAGACTAGCGGCTACGAGCAGTACTTC.

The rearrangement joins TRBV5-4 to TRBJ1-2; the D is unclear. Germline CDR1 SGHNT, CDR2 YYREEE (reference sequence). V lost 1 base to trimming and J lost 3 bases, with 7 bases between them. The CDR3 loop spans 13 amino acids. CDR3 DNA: TGTGCCAGCAGCTTGAAGTACTACTATGGCTACACCTTC. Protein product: CASSLKYYYGYTF. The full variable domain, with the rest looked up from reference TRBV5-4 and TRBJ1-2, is ETGVTQSPTHLIKTRGQQVTLRCSSQSGHNTVSWYQQALGQGPQFIFQYYREEENGRGNFPPRFSGLQFPNYSSELNVNALELDDSALYLCASSLKYYYGYTFGSGTRLTVV.

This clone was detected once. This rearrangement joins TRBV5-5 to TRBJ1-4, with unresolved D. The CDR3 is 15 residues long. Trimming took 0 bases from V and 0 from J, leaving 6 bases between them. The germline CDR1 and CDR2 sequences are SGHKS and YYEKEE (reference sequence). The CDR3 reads CASSLVAATNEKLFF. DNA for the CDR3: TGTGCCAGCAGCTTGGTGGCAGCAACTAATGAAAAACTGTTTTTT.

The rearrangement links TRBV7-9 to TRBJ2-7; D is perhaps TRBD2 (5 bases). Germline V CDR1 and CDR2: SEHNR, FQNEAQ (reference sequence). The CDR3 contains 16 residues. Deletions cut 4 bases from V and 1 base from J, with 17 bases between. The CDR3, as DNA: TGTGCCAGCAGCTCCCCGAGGCTAGCCGAGTCCTACGAGCAGTACTTC. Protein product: CASSSPRLAESYEQYF. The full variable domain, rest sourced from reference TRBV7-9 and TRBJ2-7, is DTGVSQNPRHKITKRGQNVTFRCDPISEHNRLYWYRQTLGQGPEFLTYFQNEAQLEKSRLLSDRFSAERPKGSFSTLEIQRTEQGDSAMYLCASSSPRLAESYEQYFGPGTRLTVT.

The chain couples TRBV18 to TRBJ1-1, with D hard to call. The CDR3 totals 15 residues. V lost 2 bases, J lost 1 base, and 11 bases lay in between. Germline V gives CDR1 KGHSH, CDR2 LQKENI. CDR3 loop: CASSPLGAGNTEAFF. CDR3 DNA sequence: TGTGCCAGCTCACCATTGGGAGCGGGGAACACTGAAGCTTTCTTT. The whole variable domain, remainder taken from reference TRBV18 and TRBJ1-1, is NAGVMQNPRHLVRRRGQEARLRCSPMKGHSHVYWYRQLPEEGLKFMVYLQKENIIDESGMPKERFSAEFPKEGPSILRIQQVVRGDSAAYFCASSPLGAGNTEAFFGQGTRLTVV.

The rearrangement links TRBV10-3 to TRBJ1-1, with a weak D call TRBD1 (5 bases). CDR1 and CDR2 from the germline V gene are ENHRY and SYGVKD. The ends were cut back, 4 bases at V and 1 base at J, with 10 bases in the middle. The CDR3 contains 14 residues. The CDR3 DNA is TGTGCCATCAGTGTAAGTCAGGGGAACACTGAAGCTTTCTTT. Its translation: CAISVSQGNTEAFF.

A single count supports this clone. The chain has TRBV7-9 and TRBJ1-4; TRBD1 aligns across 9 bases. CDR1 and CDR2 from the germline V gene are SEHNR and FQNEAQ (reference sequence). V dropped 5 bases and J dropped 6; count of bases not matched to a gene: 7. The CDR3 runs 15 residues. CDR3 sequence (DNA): TGTGCCAGCAGCCGCCACAGGGGGCGTGATGAAAAACTGTTTTTT. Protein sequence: CASSRHRGRDEKLFF.

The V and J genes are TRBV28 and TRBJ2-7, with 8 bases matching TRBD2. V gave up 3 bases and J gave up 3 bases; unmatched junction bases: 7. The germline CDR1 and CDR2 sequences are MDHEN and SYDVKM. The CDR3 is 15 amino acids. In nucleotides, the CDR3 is TGTGCCAGCAGTTTCCGAGGTAGCGGGATCTACGAGCAGTACTTC. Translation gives CASSFRGSGIYEQYF.